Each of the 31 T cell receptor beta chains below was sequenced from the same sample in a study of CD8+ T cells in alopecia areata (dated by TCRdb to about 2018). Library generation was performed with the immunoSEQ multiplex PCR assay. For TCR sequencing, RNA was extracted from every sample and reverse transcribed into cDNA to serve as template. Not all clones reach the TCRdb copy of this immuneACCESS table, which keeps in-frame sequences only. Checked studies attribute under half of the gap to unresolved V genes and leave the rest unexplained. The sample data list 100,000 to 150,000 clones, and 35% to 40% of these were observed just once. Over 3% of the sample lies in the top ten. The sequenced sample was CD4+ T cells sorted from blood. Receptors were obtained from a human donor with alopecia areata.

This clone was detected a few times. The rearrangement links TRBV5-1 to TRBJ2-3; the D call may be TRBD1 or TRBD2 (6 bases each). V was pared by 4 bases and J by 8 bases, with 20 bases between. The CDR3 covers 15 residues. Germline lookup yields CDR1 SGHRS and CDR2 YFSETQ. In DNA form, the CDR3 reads TGCGCCAGCAGCGGAGGAGGGGCAGGGGAGGTTACGCAGTATTTT. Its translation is CASSGGGAGEVTQYF.

This CDR3 is CASNTAQGQQYGYTF. CDR3 DNA: TGTGCCAGCAACACGGCCCAGGGACAGCAATATGGCTACACCTTC. The chain joins TRBV28 to TRBJ1-2, with 7 bases fitting TRBD1. The length of the CDR3 is 15 residues. The J segment lost 5 bases and the V segment lost 7 bases, leaving 13 bases of the junction unmatched. Per the germline V gene, CDR1 is MDHEN and CDR2 is SYDVKM.

The CDR3 loop is CASSHAQGNTEAFF. CDR3 nucleotide sequence: TGCGCCAGCAGCCACGCCCAGGGGAACACTGAAGCTTTCTTT. The chain has TRBV5-1 and TRBJ1-1, with D perhaps matching TRBD1 (5 bases). Per the germline V gene, CDR1 is SGHRS and CDR2 is YFSETQ. The CDR3 spans 14 residues. V was trimmed by 4 bases and J by 1 base, leaving 11 bases between them.

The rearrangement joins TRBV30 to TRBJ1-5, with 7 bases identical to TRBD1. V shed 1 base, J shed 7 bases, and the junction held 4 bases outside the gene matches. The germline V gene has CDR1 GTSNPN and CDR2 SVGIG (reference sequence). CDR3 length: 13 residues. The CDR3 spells CAWSGGGEQPQHF. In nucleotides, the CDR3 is TGTGCCTGGAGTGGAGGGGGCGAGCAGCCCCAGCATTTT. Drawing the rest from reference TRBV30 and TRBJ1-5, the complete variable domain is SQTIHQWPATLVQPVGSPLSLECTVEGTSNPNLYWYRQAAGRGLQLLFYSVGIGQISSEVPQNLSASRPQDRQFILSSKKLLLSDSGFYLCAWSGGGEQPQHFGDGTRLSIL.

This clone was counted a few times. CDR3 sequence: CSVVWGSEQYF. For the CDR3, the DNA is TGCAGCGTTGTTTGGGGGTCCGAGCAGTACTTC. The rearrangement uses TRBV29-1 and TRBJ2-7, with D perhaps being TRBD1 or TRBD2 (5 bases each). The CDR3 runs to 11 residues. Germline values: CDR1 SQVTM, CDR2 ANQGSEA. V lost 4 bases and J lost 6, with 10 bases in between.

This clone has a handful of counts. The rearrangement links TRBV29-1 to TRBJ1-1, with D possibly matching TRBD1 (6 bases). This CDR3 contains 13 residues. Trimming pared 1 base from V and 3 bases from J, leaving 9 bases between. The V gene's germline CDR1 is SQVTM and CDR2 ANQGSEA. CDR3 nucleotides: TGCAGCGTTGAAGGGGGGCAGGACACTGAAGCTTTCTTT. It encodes CSVEGGQDTEAFF.

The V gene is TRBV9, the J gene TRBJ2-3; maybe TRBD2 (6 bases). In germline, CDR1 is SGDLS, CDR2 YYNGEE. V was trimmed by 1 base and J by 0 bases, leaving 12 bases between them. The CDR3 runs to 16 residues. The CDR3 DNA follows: TGTGCCAGCAGCGTAACCCCGGGAGCTAGCACAGATACGCAGTATTTT. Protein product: CASSVTPGASTDTQYF.

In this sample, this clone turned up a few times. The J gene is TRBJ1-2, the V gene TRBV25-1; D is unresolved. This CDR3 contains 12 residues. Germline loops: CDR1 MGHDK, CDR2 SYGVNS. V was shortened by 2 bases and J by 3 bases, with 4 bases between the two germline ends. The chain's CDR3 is CASSEMDYGYTF. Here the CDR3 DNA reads TGTGCCAGCAGTGAAATGGACTATGGCTACACCTTC.

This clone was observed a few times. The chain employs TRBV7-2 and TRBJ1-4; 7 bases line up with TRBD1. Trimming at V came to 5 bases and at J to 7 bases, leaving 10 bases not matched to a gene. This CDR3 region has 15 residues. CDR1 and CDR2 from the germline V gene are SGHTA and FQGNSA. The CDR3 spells CASSPRQGRVEKLFF. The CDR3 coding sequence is TGTGCCAGCAGCCCTCGACAGGGACGAGTTGAAAAACTGTTTTTT. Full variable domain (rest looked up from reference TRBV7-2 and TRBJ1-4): GAGVSQSPSNKVTEKGKDVELRCDPISGHTALYWYRQSLGQGLEFLIYFQGNSAPDKSGLPSDRFSAERTGGSVSTLTIQRTQQEDSAVYLCASSPRQGRVEKLFFGSGTQLSVL.

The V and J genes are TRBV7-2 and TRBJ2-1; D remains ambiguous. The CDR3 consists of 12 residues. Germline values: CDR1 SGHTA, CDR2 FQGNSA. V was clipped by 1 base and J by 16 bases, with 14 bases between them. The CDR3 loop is CASSLEASGFFF. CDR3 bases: TGTGCCAGCAGCTTAGAGGCGTCCGGTTTTTTCTTC.

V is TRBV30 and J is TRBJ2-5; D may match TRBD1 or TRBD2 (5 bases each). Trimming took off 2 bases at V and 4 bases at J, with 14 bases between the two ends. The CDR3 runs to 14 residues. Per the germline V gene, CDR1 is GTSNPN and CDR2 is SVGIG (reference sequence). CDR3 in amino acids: CAWSLQSGPETQYF. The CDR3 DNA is TGTGCCTGGAGTCTGCAGTCGGGACCAGAGACCCAGTACTTC. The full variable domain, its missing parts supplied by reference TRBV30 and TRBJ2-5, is SQTIHQWPATLVQPVGSPLSLECTVEGTSNPNLYWYRQAAGRGLQLLFYSVGIGQISSEVPQNLSASRPQDRQFILSSKKLLLSDSGFYLCAWSLQSGPETQYFGPGTRLLVL.

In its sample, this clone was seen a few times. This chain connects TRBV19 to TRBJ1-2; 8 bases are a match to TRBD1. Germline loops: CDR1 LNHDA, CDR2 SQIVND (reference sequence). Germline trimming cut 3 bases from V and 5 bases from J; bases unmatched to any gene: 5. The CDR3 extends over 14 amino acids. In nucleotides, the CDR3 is TGTGCCAGTAGTATCGACAGGGGCCATTATGGCTACACCTTC. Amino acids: CASSIDRGHYGYTF.

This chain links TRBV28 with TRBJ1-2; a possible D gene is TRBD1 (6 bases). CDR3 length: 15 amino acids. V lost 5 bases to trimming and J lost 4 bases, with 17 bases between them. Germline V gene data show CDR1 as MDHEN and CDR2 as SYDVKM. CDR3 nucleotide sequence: TGTGCCAGCAGTAGTTCCTGGGGGACAACCTATGGCTACACCTTC. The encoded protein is CASSSSWGTTYGYTF.

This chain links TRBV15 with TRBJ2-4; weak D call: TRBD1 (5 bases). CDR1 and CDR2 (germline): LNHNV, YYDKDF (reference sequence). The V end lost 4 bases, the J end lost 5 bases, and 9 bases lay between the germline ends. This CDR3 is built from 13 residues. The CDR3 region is CATSTGIQNIQYF. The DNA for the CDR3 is TGTGCCACCAGCACAGGGATCCAAAACATTCAGTACTTC.

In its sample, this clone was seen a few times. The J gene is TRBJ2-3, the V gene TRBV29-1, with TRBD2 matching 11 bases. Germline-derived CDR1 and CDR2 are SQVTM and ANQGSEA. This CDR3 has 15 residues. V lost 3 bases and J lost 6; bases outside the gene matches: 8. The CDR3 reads CSVEDGGLAADTQYF. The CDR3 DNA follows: TGCAGCGTTGAGGACGGGGGACTAGCGGCGGATACGCAGTATTTT.

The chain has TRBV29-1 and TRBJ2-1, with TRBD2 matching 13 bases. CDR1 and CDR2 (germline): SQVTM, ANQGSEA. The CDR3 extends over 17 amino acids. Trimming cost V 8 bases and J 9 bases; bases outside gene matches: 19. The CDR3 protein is CSTPGGRGLAGFGEQFF. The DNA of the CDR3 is TGCAGCACTCCTGGGGGGAGGGGACTAGCGGGGTTTGGTGAGCAGTTCTTC.

CDR3 nucleotides: TGTGCCAGTAGTATAGCCGGGACCGCTCTGGGGGCTTTCTTT. Translation: CASSIAGTALGAFF. The rearrangement uses TRBV19 and TRBJ1-1; D may be TRBD1 (5 bases). The CDR3 sequence is 14 residues long. Germline V gives CDR1 LNHDA, CDR2 SQIVND (reference sequence). Trimming cost V 1 base and J 11 bases, with 17 bases left between them. The full variable domain, rest sourced from reference TRBV19 and TRBJ1-1, is DGGITQSPKYLFRKEGQNVTLSCEQNLNHDAMYWYRQDPGQGLRLIYYSQIVNDFQKGDIAEGYSVSREKKESFPLTVTSAQKNPTAFYLCASSIAGTALGAFFGQGTRLTVV.

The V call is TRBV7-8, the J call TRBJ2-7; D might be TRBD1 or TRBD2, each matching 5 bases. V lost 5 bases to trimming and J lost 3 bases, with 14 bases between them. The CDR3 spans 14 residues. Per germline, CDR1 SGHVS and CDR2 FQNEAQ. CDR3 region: CASSPGRLVYEQYF. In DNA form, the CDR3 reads TGTGCCAGCAGCCCGGGACGTCTGGTCTACGAGCAGTACTTC.

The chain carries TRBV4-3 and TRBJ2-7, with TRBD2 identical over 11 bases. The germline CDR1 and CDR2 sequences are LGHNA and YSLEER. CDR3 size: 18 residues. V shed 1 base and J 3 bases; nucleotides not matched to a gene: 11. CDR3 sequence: CASSQGAGASGRNYEQYF. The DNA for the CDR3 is TGCGCCAGCAGCCAAGGGGCCGGAGCTAGCGGGAGGAACTACGAGCAGTACTTC.

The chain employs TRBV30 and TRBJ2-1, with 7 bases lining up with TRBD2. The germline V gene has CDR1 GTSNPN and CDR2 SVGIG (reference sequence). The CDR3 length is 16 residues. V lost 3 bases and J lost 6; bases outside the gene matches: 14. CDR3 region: CAWSADGGSWGNEQFF. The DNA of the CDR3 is TGTGCCTGGAGCGCCGACGGGGGGAGTTGGGGCAATGAGCAGTTCTTC.

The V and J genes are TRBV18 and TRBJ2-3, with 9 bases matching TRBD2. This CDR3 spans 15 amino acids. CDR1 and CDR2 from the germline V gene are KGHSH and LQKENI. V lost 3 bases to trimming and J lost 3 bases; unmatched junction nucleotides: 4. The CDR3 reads CASSPLAGPTDTQYF. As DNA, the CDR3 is TGTGCCAGCTCACCGCTAGCGGGACCTACAGATACGCAGTATTTT.

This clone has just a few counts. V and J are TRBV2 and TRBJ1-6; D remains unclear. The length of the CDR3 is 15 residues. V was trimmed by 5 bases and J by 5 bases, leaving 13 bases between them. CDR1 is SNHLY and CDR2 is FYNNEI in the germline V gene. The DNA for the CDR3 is TGTGCCAGCAGTCTAACCCCCGGAGATAATTCACCCCTCCACTTT. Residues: CASSLTPGDNSPLHF.

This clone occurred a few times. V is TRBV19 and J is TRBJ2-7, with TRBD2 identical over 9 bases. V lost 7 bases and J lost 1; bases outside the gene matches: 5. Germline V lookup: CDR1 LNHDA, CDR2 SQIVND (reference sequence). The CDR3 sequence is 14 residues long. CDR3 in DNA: TGTGCCAGTATGGGAAGCGGGAGGTCCTACGAGCAGTACTTC. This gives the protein CASMGSGRSYEQYF.

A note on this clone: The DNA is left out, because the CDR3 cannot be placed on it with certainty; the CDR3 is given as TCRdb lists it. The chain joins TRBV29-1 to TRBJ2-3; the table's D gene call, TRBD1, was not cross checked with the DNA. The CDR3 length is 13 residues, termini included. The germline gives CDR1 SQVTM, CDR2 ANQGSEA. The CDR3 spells CSVDGVGQGASYF.

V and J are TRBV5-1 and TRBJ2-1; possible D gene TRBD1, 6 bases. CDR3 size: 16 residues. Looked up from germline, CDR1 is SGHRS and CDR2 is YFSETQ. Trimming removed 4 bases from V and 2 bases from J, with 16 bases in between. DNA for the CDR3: TGCGCCAGCAGCCCTTCCTCAGGGGCGGCCTACAATGAGCAGTTCTTC. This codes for CASSPSSGAAYNEQFF.

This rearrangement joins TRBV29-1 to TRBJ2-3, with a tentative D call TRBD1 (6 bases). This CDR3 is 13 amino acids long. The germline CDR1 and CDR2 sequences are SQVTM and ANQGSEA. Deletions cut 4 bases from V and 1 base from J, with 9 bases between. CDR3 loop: CSVGRTGTDTQYF. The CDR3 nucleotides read TGCAGCGTTGGTAGGACAGGCACAGATACGCAGTATTTT.

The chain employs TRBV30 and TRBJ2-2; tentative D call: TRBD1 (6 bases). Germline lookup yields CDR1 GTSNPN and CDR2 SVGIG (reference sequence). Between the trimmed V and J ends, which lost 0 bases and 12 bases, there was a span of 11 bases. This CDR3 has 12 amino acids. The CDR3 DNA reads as TGTGCCTGGAGTGTAGGGACACCGAAGCTGTTTTTT. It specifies CAWSVGTPKLFF.

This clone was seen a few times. CDR3 protein: CSASSGQVQYF. CDR3 nucleotide sequence: TGCAGTGCTAGTTCAGGGCAGGTGCAGTACTTC. This chain links TRBV20-1 with TRBJ2-7, with D tentatively TRBD1 (5 bases). CDR3 length: 11 residues. From germline, CDR1 is DFQATT and CDR2 SNEGSKA (reference sequence). Deletions cut 3 bases from V and 9 bases from J, with 12 bases between.

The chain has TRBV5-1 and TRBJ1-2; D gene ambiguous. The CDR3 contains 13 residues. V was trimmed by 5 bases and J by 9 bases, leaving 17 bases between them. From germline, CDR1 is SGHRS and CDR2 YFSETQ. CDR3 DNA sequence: TGCGCCAGCAGTCCGGTGTATGGATTCAGCTACACCTTC. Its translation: CASSPVYGFSYTF.

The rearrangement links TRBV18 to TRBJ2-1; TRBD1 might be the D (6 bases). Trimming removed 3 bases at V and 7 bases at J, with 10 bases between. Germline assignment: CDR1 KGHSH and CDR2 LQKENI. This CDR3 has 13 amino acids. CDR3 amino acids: CASSPLQGNEQFF. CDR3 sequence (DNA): TGTGCCAGCTCACCCTTACAGGGTAATGAGCAGTTCTTC.

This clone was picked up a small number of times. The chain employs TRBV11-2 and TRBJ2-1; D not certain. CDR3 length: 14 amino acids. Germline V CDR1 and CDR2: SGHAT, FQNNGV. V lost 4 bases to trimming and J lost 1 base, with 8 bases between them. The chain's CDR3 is CASSSLESYNEQFF. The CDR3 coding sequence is TGTGCCAGCAGCTCCCTAGAGTCCTACAATGAGCAGTTCTTC.